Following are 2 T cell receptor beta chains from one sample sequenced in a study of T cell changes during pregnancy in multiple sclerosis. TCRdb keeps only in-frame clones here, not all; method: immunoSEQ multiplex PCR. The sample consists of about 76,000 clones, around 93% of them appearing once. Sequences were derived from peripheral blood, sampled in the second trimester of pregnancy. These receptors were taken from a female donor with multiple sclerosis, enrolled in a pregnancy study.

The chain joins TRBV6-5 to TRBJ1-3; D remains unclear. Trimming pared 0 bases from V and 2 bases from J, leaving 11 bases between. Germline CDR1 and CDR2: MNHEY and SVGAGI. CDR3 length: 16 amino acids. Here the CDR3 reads CASSYSTTDPGNTIYF. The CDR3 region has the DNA TGTGCCAGCAGTTACTCGACTACAGATCCTGGAAACACCATATATTTT.

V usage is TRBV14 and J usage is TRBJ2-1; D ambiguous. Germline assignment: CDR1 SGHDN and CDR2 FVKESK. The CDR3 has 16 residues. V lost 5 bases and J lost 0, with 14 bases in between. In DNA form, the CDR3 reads TGTGCCAGCAGCTTTCACCGGGTCCCCTCCTACAATGAGCAGTTCTTC. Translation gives CASSFHRVPSYNEQFF.